This T cell receptor (beta chain) came from a study of blood T cells in healthy people across ages. General observations from the study: The long-lived group displayed more naive CD4+ cells, plus higher diversity, than the aged donors did.

Primed by a sample-barcoded 5' primer and a J-beta primer mix, a second PCR proceeded for about 6 to 12 cycles. Via MiXCR, TCRdb re-called the 5' RACE reads, giving one row per CDR3 protein. The sample yields 700,000 to 850,000 distinct CDR3 sequences, 53% seen once. The CDR3 extends over 16 amino acids. V lost 0 bases and J 0 bases, leaving 12 bases between the germline ends. In germline, CDR1 is SGHRS, CDR2 YFSETQ. As for this clonotype: Antigen: not known.

Specimen: blood. The source of this sequence is a man of 80 years or more in good health. The gene calls are TRBV5-1 and TRBJ1-1; tentatively, D is TRBD1 (6 bases). The CDR3 here is CASSLDGQFMNTEAFF. The CDR3 DNA reads as TGCGCCAGCAGCTTGGACGGACAGTTTATGAACACTGAAGCTTTCTTT. Supplemented by reference TRBV5-1 and TRBJ1-1, the full variable domain reads KAGVTQTPRYLIKTRGQQVTLSCSPISGHRSVSWYQQTPGQGLQFLFEYFSETQRNKGNFPGRFSGRQFSNSRSEMNVSTLELGDSALYLCASSLDGQFMNTEAFFGQGTRLTVV.